What follows are 27 T cell receptor beta chains derived from one specimen sequenced in a study of TIL therapy for anti-PD-1-resistant metastatic lung cancer. The immunoSEQ assay was v3. Assay: immunoSEQ multiplex PCR; the TCRdb copy retains only in-frame clones and omits some. The sample consists of more than 90,000 clones, around three fifths of them appearing once. Time point of the sample: pre-treatment sample, taken before nivolumab and TIL therapy. Pleural nodules or supraclavicular lymph nodes made up most of the excised metastases sampled. Sequencing was performed on tumor tissue, taken at baseline. These receptors were obtained from a person aged 30 to 80 with non-small cell lung cancer.

The chain recombines TRBV5-4 with TRBJ2-5; 9 bases align to TRBD2. The trim removed 4 bases at V and 6 bases at J, leaving 22 bases unmatched. CDR3 length: 19 amino acids. Germline V gives CDR1 SGHNT, CDR2 YYREEE (reference sequence). Written as DNA, the CDR3 is TGTGCCAGCAGCACAGACCTGATCGGAGGCGGGGGGGCCGGAAAGACCCAGTACTTC. Its translation is CASSTDLIGGGGAGKTQYF.

This clone occurred a few times. The rearrangement joins TRBV7-2 to TRBJ2-4; TRBD2 agrees at 10 bases. There are 15 residues in the CDR3. Germline CDR1 reads SGHTA; CDR2 reads FQGNSA. Losses at the gene ends were 3 bases for V and 9 bases for J; bases not matched to a gene: 8. CDR3 in DNA: TGTGCCAGCAGCTTGGGGAGCGGGGGGGCCCGCATTCAGTACTTC. Translation gives CASSLGSGGARIQYF.

The chain uses TRBV9 and TRBJ1-6, with 12 bases lining up with TRBD1. V shed 4 bases and J 7 bases; nucleotides not matched to a gene: 9. The length of the CDR3 is 17 residues. Germline V gene lookup returns CDR1 SGDLS and CDR2 YYNGEE. The chain's CDR3 is CASSLRGTGGKNSPLHF. In DNA form, the CDR3 reads TGTGCCAGCAGCTTAAGGGGGACAGGGGGCAAAAATTCACCCCTCCACTTT.

The chain has TRBV27 and TRBJ1-2; TRBD1 matches 7 bases. Germline V gives CDR1 MNHEY, CDR2 SMNVEV (reference sequence). The J segment lost 13 bases and the V segment lost 2 bases, leaving 7 bases of the junction unmatched. This CDR3 region has 12 residues. The DNA for the CDR3 is TGTGCCAGCAGTTTAAGTGGTGGGACAGTCACCTTC. Its protein product is CASSLSGGTVTF.

There are a few counts of this clone. This chain uses TRBV19 with TRBJ1-2; TRBD1 agrees at 9 bases. V gave up 6 bases and J gave up 1 base; unmatched junction bases: 6. This CDR3 comprises 15 residues. CDR1 and CDR2 from the germline V gene are LNHDA and SQIVND (reference sequence). The CDR3 DNA reads TGTGCCAGTAGCAAGGGACAGGGACGTAACTATGGCTACACCTTC. This translates into CASSKGQGRNYGYTF. Drawing the rest from reference TRBV19 and TRBJ1-2, the complete variable domain is DGGITQSPKYLFRKEGQNVTLSCEQNLNHDAMYWYRQDPGQGLRLIYYSQIVNDFQKGDIAEGYSVSREKKESFPLTVTSAQKNPTAFYLCASSKGQGRNYGYTFGSGTRLTVV.

V gene TRBV19 combines with J gene TRBJ1-2; 7 bases are a match to TRBD1. This CDR3 spans 15 amino acids. V shed 6 bases, J shed 4 bases, and the junction held 11 bases outside the gene matches. Germline lookup yields CDR1 LNHDA and CDR2 SQIVND (reference sequence). CDR3: CASSPDGGGGYGYTF. As DNA, the CDR3 is TGTGCCAGTAGCCCCGACGGAGGGGGCGGCTATGGCTACACCTTC. Complete variable domain (other parts from reference TRBV19 and TRBJ1-2): DGGITQSPKYLFRKEGQNVTLSCEQNLNHDAMYWYRQDPGQGLRLIYYSQIVNDFQKGDIAEGYSVSREKKESFPLTVTSAQKNPTAFYLCASSPDGGGGYGYTFGSGTRLTVV.

This clone has just a few counts. The genes are TRBV6-6 and TRBJ1-1; possible D gene TRBD1, 5 bases. V was shortened by 0 bases and J by 6 bases, with 14 bases between the two germline ends. CDR1 and CDR2 from the germline V gene are MNHNY and SVGAGI (reference sequence). The CDR3 covers 15 residues. Here the CDR3 DNA reads TGTGCCAGCAGTTACTCGACCAGGGCCGGAGCTGAAGCTTTCTTT. Translation: CASSYSTRAGAEAFF.

The chain links TRBV7-8 to TRBJ2-5, with 9 bases fitting TRBD2. This CDR3 is built from 15 residues. Germline V lookup: CDR1 SGHVS, CDR2 FQNEAQ. Trimming cost V 2 bases and J 5 bases; bases outside gene matches: 6. The CDR3 region is CASSLISGGVETQYF. The CDR3 region has the DNA TGTGCCAGCAGCTTAATTAGCGGGGGAGTTGAGACCCAGTACTTC. Supplemented by reference TRBV7-8 and TRBJ2-5, the full variable domain reads GAGVSQSPRYKVAKRGQDVALRCDPISGHVSLFWYQQALGQGPEFLTYFQNEAQLDKSGLPSDRFFAERPEGSVSTLKIQRTQQEDSAVYLCASSLISGGVETQYFGPGTRLLVL.

For the CDR3, the DNA is TGTGCCAGCAGTTTTAGCGGGGCCTCCTACAATGAGCAGTTCTTC. It encodes CASSFSGASYNEQFF. V usage is TRBV27 and J usage is TRBJ2-1, with 8 bases that match TRBD2. This CDR3 comprises 15 residues. Trimming took 3 bases from V and 0 from J; bases not matched to a gene: 1. Germline V gene data show CDR1 as MNHEY and CDR2 as SMNVEV (reference sequence).

The rearrangement uses TRBV28 and TRBJ1-1, with D possibly TRBD1 on 5 matching bases. CDR1 is MDHEN, CDR2 SYDVKM, per germline. This CDR3 has 14 amino acids. V shed 8 bases and J shed 1 base, with 14 bases lying between them. CDR3 nucleotides: TGTGCCAGCGACGGGCCCGGGGGGAACACTGAAGCTTTCTTT. Translation gives CASDGPGGNTEAFF.

The chain uses TRBV24-1 and TRBJ2-1, with no clear D. Germline V gives CDR1 KGHDR, CDR2 SFDVKD. The CDR3 has 15 amino acids. V dropped 1 base and J dropped 6 bases, with 12 bases sitting between them. For the CDR3, the DNA is TGTGCCACCAGTGATTTTTGGGCGGTGAGCAATGAGCAGTTCTTC. Its translation: CATSDFWAVSNEQFF.

The V call is TRBV30, the J call TRBJ1-3; no firm D call. Germline-derived CDR1 and CDR2 are GTSNPN and SVGIG (reference sequence). Trimming stripped 4 bases from V and 3 bases from J, with 13 bases between. The CDR3 has 14 residues. DNA of the CDR3: TGTGCCTGGACCCTACCGAGCCTTGGAAACACCATATATTTT. It yields the protein CAWTLPSLGNTIYF.

The V and J genes are TRBV10-3 and TRBJ2-1; 13 nucleotides agree with TRBD2. From germline, CDR1 is ENHRY and CDR2 SYGVKD. This CDR3 region has 16 residues. V shed 4 bases, J shed 7 bases, and the junction held 7 bases outside the gene matches. The CDR3 bases are TGTGCCATCAGTGGGGGCGCGGGACTAGCGGGGAATGAGCAGTTCTTC. It is translated as CAISGGAGLAGNEQFF.

This clone was recorded a few times. This chain joins TRBV9 and TRBJ2-1; D uncertain. CDR1 and CDR2 from the germline V gene are SGDLS and YYNGEE. V was trimmed by 4 bases and J by 0 bases, leaving 11 bases between them. This CDR3 contains 15 residues. This CDR3 is CASSPGLSSYNEQFF. The DNA of the CDR3 is TGTGCCAGCAGCCCCGGGCTGAGCTCCTACAATGAGCAGTTCTTC.

The gene calls are TRBV4-1 and TRBJ2-7; 11 bases agree with TRBD2. V was clipped by 2 bases and J by 3 bases; unmatched bases: 6. The CDR3 runs to 16 residues. Germline V gene data show CDR1 as MGHRA and CDR2 as YSYEKL. CDR3 loop: CASSQTGLADFYEQYF. The CDR3 DNA is TGCGCCAGCAGCCAAACGGGACTAGCGGATTTCTACGAGCAGTACTTC.

This clone showed up just a few times. The V call is TRBV7-2, the J call TRBJ1-2; no definite D call. V gave up 2 bases and J gave up 7 bases, with 11 bases separating them. This CDR3 region has 13 residues. The germline V gene encodes CDR1 SGHTA and CDR2 FQGNSA. For the CDR3, the DNA is TGTGCCAGCAGCTTAAACCCGGGAAGTGGCTACACCTTC. Translating gives CASSLNPGSGYTF.

The V and J genes are TRBV7-3 and TRBJ2-3; D perhaps matches TRBD1 (6 bases). The CDR3 extends over 14 amino acids. Germline values: CDR1 SGHTA, CDR2 FQGTGA. Trimming took off 2 bases at V and 0 bases at J, with 6 bases between the two ends. DNA for the CDR3: TGTGCCAGCAGCTTAGGGACAAGCACAGATACGCAGTATTTT. This translates into CASSLGTSTDTQYF.

CDR3 region: CASSQATAYEQYF. The DNA of the CDR3 is TGTGCCAGCAGCCAAGCAACAGCATACGAGCAGTACTTC. The chain uses TRBV3-1 (or the pseudogene TRBV3-2) and TRBJ2-7; the D is unclear. V shed 1 base and J shed 4 bases, with 8 bases lying between them. The CDR3 spans 13 residues. The germline V gene encodes CDR1 LGHDT and CDR2 YNNKEL (reference sequence).

The CDR3 sequence: CASSETSVYTDTQYF. CDR3 sequence (DNA): TGTGCCAGTAGCGAAACTAGCGTCTACACAGATACGCAGTATTTT. The rearrangement uses TRBV19 and TRBJ2-3, with 7 bases fitting TRBD2. After removal of 6 bases from V and 2 bases from J, the junction contained 8 bases not matched to a gene. Looked up from germline, CDR1 is LNHDA and CDR2 is SQIVND (reference sequence). The CDR3 extends over 15 amino acids.

Of note for this clone: Other nucleotide sequences from this sample produce the same CDR3. The V gene is TRBV7-2, the J gene TRBJ2-3; no clear D. There are 12 residues in the CDR3. CDR1 is SGHTA and CDR2 is FQGNSA in the germline V gene. V was clipped by 5 bases and J by 2 bases, with 5 bases between them. CDR3 residues: CASSLITDTQYF. For the CDR3, the DNA is TGTGCCAGCAGCCTAATCACAGATACGCAGTATTTT.

This clone has only a few counts. The chain combines TRBV5-4 with TRBJ1-4; D possibly corresponds to TRBD1 (5 bases). Trimming removed 4 bases from V and 7 bases from J, with 14 bases in between. The CDR3 covers 14 residues. CDR1 and CDR2 from the germline V gene are SGHNT and YYREEE (reference sequence). CDR3 sequence reads: CASSRDSGSEKLFF. For the CDR3, the DNA is TGTGCCAGCAGCCGGGACTCCGGGAGTGAAAAACTGTTTTTT.

V usage is TRBV18 and J usage is TRBJ2-2, with 12 bases identical to TRBD2. The J segment lost 4 bases and the V segment lost 1 base, leaving 1 base of the junction unmatched. Looked up from germline, CDR1 is KGHSH and CDR2 is LQKENI. The CDR3 consists of 16 residues. Written as DNA, the CDR3 is TGTGCCAGCTCACCACGGACTAGCGGGGCCACCGGGGAGCTGTTTTTT. It yields the protein CASSPRTSGATGELFF.

There are a few counts of this clone. The rearrangement uses TRBV13 and TRBJ2-6; the D call may be TRBD1 or TRBD2 (5 bases each). Trimming shortened V by 4 bases and J by 1 base, and 20 bases separated the two germline ends. The CDR3 covers 19 residues. The germline V gene encodes CDR1 PRHDT and CDR2 FYEKMQ (reference sequence). The CDR3 protein is CASSSRDPEATSGANVLTF. The DNA for the CDR3 is TGTGCCAGCAGCTCCCGGGACCCCGAGGCCACATCTGGGGCCAACGTCCTGACTTTC.

This clone was counted only a few times. The chain uses TRBV4-2 and TRBJ1-5, with 7 bases lining up with TRBD1. This CDR3 has 16 amino acids. Germline V lookup: CDR1 LGHNA, CDR2 YNFKEQ. V shed 3 bases and J 10 bases; nucleotides not matched to a gene: 15. The CDR3 DNA reads TGTGCCAGCAGCCAGGAAGACAGGGCCCCCTTTTCTCCCCAGCATTTT. Translating it yields CASSQEDRAPFSPQHF.

This clone occurred a few times. The rearrangement links TRBV3-1 (or the pseudogene TRBV3-2) to TRBJ2-7; D is uncertain. Germline V gives CDR1 LGHDT, CDR2 YNNKEL (reference sequence). The CDR3 covers 13 residues. The V and J ends lost 1 base and 5 bases respectively, with 9 bases between them. The CDR3 here is CASSQGRGNEQYF. CDR3 DNA sequence: TGTGCCAGCAGCCAAGGGAGAGGTAACGAGCAGTACTTC.

In its sample, this clone was seen a few times. This chain connects TRBV7-6 to TRBJ1-1; a weak D match, TRBD1 (6 bases). V lost 5 bases and J lost 5, with 12 bases in between. The CDR3 extends over 13 amino acids. Germline CDR1 reads SGHVS; CDR2 reads FNYEAQ. The CDR3 nucleotides read TGTGCCAGCAGCCTCGGGGACACTACTGAAGCTTTCTTT. It encodes CASSLGDTTEAFF.

This sequence joins TRBV4-3 and TRBJ1-1, with D hard to call. Germline CDR1 LGHNA, CDR2 YSLEER. The CDR3 has 15 residues. V gave up 0 bases and J gave up 0 bases, with 8 bases separating them. Here the CDR3 reads CASSQDHVMNTEAFF. The CDR3 DNA reads as TGCGCCAGCAGCCAAGACCATGTCATGAACACTGAAGCTTTCTTT.